The present T cell receptor (beta chain) was sequenced within a study of blood T cell repertoires in COVID-19. Study background: The study drew acute and convalescent COVID-19 samples from the United States, Italy and Spain. Nucleic acid was either cDNA or gDNA, and it came from T cells, B-cell-depleted T cells, or PBMCs.

The J segment lost 3 bases and the V segment lost 0 bases, leaving 5 bases of the junction unmatched. Germline assignment: CDR1 ENHRY and CDR2 SYGVKD. This CDR3 has 16 amino acids. In the authors' methods: Using reference gene primer amplification, nucleated cell counts were estimated. Profiled with immunoSEQ multiplex PCR; TCRdb holds only in-frame clones, not every one. D and trimming were read from the DNA, whereas the V and J calls and clone size are those reported in that table. The sample consists of 95,000 to 100,000 clones, roughly 92% of them appearing once. This clonotype was obtained from a man aged 50 to 59 with active COVID-19. The gene calls are TRBV10-3 and TRBJ2-3; 8 bases are shared with TRBD2. Sequenced input: peripheral blood. In DNA form, the CDR3 reads TGTGCCATCAGTGAGTCTCGAGTAGCGGGAACAGATACGCAGTATTTT. It specifies CAISESRVAGTDTQYF.